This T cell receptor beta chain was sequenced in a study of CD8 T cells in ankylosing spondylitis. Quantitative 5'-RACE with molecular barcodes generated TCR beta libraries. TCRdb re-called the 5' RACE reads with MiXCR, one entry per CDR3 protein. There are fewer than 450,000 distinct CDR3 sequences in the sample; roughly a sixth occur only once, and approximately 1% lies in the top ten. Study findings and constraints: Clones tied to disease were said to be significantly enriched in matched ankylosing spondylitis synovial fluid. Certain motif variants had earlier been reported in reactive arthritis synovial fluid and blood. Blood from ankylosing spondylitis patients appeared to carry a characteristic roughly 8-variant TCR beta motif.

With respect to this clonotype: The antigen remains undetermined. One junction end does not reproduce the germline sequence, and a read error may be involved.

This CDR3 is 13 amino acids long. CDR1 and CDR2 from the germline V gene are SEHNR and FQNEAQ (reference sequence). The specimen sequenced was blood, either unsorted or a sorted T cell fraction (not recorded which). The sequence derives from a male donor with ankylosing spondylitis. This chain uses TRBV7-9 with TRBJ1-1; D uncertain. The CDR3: CASSLRFSAEPFF. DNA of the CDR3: TGTGCCAGCAGCTTGCGATTTTCCGCTGAACCTTTCTTT.